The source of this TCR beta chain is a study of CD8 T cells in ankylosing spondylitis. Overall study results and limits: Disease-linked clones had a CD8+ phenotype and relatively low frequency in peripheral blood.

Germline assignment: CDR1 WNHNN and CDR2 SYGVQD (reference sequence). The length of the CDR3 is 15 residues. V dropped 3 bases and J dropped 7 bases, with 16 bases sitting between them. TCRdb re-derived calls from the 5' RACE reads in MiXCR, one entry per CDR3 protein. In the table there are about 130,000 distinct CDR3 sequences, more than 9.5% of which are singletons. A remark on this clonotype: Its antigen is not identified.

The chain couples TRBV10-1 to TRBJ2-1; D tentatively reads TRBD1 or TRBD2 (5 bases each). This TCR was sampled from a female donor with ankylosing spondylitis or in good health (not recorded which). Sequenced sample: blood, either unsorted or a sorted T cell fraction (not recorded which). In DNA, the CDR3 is TGCGCCAGCAGTGAAGGGACCATCGGTCGGAATGAGCAGTTCTTC. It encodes CASSEGTIGRNEQFF.